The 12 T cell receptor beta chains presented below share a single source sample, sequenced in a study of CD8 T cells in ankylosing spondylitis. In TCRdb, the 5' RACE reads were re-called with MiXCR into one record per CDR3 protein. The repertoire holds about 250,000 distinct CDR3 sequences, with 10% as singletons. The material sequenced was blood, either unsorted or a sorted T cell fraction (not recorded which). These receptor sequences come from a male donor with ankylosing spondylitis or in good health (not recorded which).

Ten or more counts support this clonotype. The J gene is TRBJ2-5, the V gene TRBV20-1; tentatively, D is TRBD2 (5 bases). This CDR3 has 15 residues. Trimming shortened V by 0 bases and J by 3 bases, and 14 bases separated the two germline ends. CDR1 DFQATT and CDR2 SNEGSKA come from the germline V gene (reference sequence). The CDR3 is CSARDSGLRKETQYF. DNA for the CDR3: TGCAGTGCTAGAGACTCAGGACTGCGTAAAGAGACCCAGTACTTC.

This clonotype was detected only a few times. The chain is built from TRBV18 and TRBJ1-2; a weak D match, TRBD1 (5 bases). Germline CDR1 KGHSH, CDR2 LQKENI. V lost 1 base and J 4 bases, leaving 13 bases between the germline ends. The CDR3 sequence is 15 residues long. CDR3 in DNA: TGTGCCAGCTCACCACACCGGGACTCAGGCTATGGCTACACCTTC. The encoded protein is CASSPHRDSGYGYTF.

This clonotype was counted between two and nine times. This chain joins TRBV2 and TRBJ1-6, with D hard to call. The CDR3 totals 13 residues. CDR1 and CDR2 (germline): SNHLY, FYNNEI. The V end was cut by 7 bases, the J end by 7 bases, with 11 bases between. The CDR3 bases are TGTGCCAGCAATGGACGTAAGAATTCACCCCTCCACTTT. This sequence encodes CASNGRKNSPLHF.

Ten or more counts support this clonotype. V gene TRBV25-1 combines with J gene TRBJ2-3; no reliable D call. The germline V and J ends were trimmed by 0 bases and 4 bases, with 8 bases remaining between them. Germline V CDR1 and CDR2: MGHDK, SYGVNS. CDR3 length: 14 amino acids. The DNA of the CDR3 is TGTGCCAGCAGTGAATATTCACGGGCAGATACGCAGTATTTT. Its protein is CASSEYSRADTQYF.

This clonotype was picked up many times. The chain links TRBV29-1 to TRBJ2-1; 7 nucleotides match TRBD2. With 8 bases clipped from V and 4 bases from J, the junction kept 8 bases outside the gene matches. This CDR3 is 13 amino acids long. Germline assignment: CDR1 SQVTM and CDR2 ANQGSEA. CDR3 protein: CSLGTSDYNEQFF. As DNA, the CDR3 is TGCAGCTTGGGAACTAGCGATTACAATGAGCAGTTCTTC.

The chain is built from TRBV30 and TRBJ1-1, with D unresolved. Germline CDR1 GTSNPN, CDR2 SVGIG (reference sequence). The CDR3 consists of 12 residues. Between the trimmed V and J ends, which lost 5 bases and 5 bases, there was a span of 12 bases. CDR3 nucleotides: TGTGCCTGGGTGGATCGGCTTACTGAAGCTTTCTTT. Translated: CAWVDRLTEAFF.

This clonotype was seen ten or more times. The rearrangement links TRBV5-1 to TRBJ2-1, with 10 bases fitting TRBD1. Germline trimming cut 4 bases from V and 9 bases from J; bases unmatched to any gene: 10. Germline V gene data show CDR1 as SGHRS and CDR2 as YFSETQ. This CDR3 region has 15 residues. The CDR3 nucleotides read TGCGCCAGCAGCCGTCCGGGACAGGGGTTGGCTGAGCAGTTCTTC. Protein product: CASSRPGQGLAEQFF.

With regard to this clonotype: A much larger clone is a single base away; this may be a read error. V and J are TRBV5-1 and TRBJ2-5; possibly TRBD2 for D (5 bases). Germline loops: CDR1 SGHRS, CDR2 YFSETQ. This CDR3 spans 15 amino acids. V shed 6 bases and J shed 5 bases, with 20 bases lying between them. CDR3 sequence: CASIASSGVGETQYF. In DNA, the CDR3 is TGCGCCAGCATAGCGAGTTCAGGTGTCGGGGAGACCCAGTACTTC.

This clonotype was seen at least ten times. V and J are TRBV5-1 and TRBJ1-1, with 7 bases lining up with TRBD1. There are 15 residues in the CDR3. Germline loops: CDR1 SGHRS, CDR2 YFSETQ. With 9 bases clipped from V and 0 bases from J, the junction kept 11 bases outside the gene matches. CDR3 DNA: TGCGCCACCGCCAGAGTAGGGGGCCTGAACACTGAAGCTTTCTTT. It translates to CATARVGGLNTEAFF. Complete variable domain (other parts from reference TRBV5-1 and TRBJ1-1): KAGVTQTPRYLIKTRGQQVTLSCSPISGHRSVSWYQQTPGQGLQFLFEYFSETQRNKGNFPGRFSGRQFSNSRSEMNVSTLELGDSALYLCATARVGGLNTEAFFGQGTRLTVV.

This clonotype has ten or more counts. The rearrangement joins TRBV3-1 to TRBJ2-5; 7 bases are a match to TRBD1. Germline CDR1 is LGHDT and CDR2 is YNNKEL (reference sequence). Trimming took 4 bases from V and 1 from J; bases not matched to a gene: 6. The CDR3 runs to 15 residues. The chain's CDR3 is CASSPPGQTQETQYF. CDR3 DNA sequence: TGTGCCAGCAGCCCTCCGGGACAGACCCAAGAGACCCAGTACTTC.

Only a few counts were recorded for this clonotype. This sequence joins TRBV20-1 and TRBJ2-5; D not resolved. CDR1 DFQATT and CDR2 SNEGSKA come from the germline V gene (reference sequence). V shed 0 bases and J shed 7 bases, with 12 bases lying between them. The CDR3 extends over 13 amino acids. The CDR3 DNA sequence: TGCAGTGCTAGAGATCCTCGGGTGAGGACCCAGTACTTC. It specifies CSARDPRVRTQYF.

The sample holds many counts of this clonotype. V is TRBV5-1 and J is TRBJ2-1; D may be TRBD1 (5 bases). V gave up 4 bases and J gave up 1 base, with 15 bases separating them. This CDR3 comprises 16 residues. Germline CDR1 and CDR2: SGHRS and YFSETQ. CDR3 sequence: CASSLREPSSYNEQFF. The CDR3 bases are TGCGCCAGCAGCCTCAGGGAACCTTCTTCCTACAATGAGCAGTTCTTC.